These 21 T cell receptor beta chains originate from one sample sequenced in a study of blood T cells in healthy people across ages. A J-beta primer mix and a sample-barcoded 5' primer were used in a second PCR of roughly 6 to 11 cycles. TCRdb re-derived calls from the 5' RACE reads in MiXCR, one entry per CDR3 protein. The data contain 750,000 to 950,000 distinct CDR3 sequences, 40% to 65% of them singletons. Specimen: blood. These receptors came from a man aged 80 or over in good health.

J is TRBJ1-1 and V is TRBV29-1; weak D call: TRBD1 (6 bases). V was cut by 6 bases and J by 1 base, with 15 bases left in between. CDR1 and CDR2 from the germline V gene are SQVTM and ANQGSEA. The CDR3 loop spans 14 amino acids. The CDR3 reads CSVSDRLTNTEAFF. The CDR3 bases are TGCAGCGTCTCCGACAGGCTTACGAACACTGAAGCTTTCTTT.

This clonotype has only a few counts. The chain combines TRBV5-1 with TRBJ2-3; 9 bases are a match to TRBD2. The CDR3 spans 15 residues. Germline CDR1 reads SGHRS; CDR2 reads YFSETQ. After removal of 7 bases from V and 2 bases from J, the junction contained 8 bases not matched to a gene. The chain's CDR3 is CASGLLAGPTDTQYF. In nucleotides, the CDR3 is TGCGCCAGCGGCCTACTAGCGGGCCCCACAGATACGCAGTATTTT.

CDR3 sequence reads: CASLQGQGSYEQYF. The CDR3 coding sequence is TGTGCCTCCCTTCAGGGACAGGGATCCTACGAGCAGTACTTC. The chain couples TRBV6-1 to TRBJ2-7; TRBD1 matches at 9 bases. CDR1 is MNHNS, CDR2 SASEGT, per germline. CDR3 size: 14 residues. J was trimmed by 1 base and V by 11 bases; bases with no gene match: 9.

This rearrangement joins TRBV20-1 to TRBJ2-1; D remains unclear. The V gene's germline CDR1 is DFQATT and CDR2 SNEGSKA (reference sequence). Trimming shortened V by 0 bases and J by 0 bases, and 12 bases separated the two germline ends. This CDR3 spans 16 amino acids. The CDR3 here is CSARDSEGRSYNEQFF. The CDR3 DNA is TGCAGTGCTAGAGATAGTGAAGGCCGCTCCTACAATGAGCAGTTCTTC.

This clonotype has more than one count but fewer than ten. V usage is TRBV14 and J usage is TRBJ1-2; tentatively, D is TRBD1 (5 bases). CDR1 and CDR2 from the germline V gene are SGHDN and FVKESK. The CDR3 consists of 13 residues. The V gene lost 4 bases and the J gene lost 8 bases, with 14 bases spanning the gap. CDR3 loop: CASSPTTRVGYTF. The CDR3 coding sequence is TGTGCCAGCAGCCCTACTACCAGGGTCGGCTACACCTTC.

The chain uses TRBV12-3 or TRBV12-4 and TRBJ2-5, with a tentative D call TRBD1 (6 bases). The J call may be in error: the DNA end matches TRBJ2-7 better. The CDR3 runs 14 residues. This CDR3 is CASAYGTSTHEQYF. The CDR3 DNA follows: TGTGCCAGCGCGTACGGGACATCAACCCACGAGCAGTACTTC.

The chain uses TRBV25-1 and TRBJ2-2; 11 bases line up with TRBD2. The CDR3 totals 16 residues. Germline V gene sequence: CDR1 MGHDK, CDR2 SYGVNS. Trimming at V came to 1 base and at J to 6 bases, leaving 4 bases not matched to a gene. CDR3 loop: CASSELGTSGSGELFF. CDR3 nucleotides: TGTGCCAGCAGTGAATTAGGGACTAGCGGTTCCGGGGAGCTGTTTTTT.

V gene TRBV7-6 combines with J gene TRBJ1-5, with TRBD1 matching 8 bases. The CDR3 is 14 amino acids. Trimming cost V 5 bases and J 5 bases; bases outside gene matches: 5. Per germline, CDR1 SGHVS and CDR2 FNYEAQ. As DNA, the CDR3 is TGTGCCAGCAGCGCGACAGGGGTGGATCAGCCCCAGCATTTT. Translating gives CASSATGVDQPQHF.

A word on this clonotype: A much larger clone differs by one base, so this may be a read error. The chain is built from TRBV21-1 and TRBJ2-7. TRBV21-1 is recorded as a pseudogene. The CDR3 length is 15 residues. The DNA of the CDR3 is TGTGCCAGCAGCAAATGCGTTCACAAAGCCTACGAGCAGTACTTC. It translates to CASSKCVHKAYEQYF.

V usage is TRBV6-2 or TRBV6-3 and J usage is TRBJ1-4; D is undetermined. Germline assignment: CDR1 MNHEY and CDR2 SVGEGT. CDR3 length equals 14 residues. Trimming cost V 7 bases and J 6 bases, with 15 bases left between them. CDR3 DNA: TGTGCCAGCACCCTACGCGGAGGGTATGAAAAACTGTTTTTT. This translates into CASTLRGGYEKLFF.

The rearrangement uses TRBV25-1 and TRBJ2-5, with 7 bases that match TRBD2. Germline V gives CDR1 MGHDK, CDR2 SYGVNS. The trim removed 3 bases at V and 11 bases at J, leaving 21 bases unmatched. This CDR3 has 17 amino acids. CDR3 residues: CASSEVRAGVRHNEQYF. The CDR3 nucleotides read TGTGCCAGCAGTGAGGTAAGGGCGGGAGTCCGGCACAATGAGCAGTACTTC.

This chain links TRBV24-1 with TRBJ2-3; no definite D call. V gave up 4 bases and J gave up 1 base, with 8 bases separating them. The germline V gene has CDR1 KGHDR and CDR2 SFDVKD. The CDR3 sequence is 14 residues long. The CDR3 DNA is TGTGCCACCAGTGAGCCTTACCGCACAGATACGCAGTATTTT. This gives the protein CATSEPYRTDTQYF.

This sequence joins TRBV24-1 and TRBJ2-1; 13 bases are a match to TRBD2. J gave up 6 bases and V 3 bases, and 4 bases lay outside the gene matches. CDR1 KGHDR and CDR2 SFDVKD come from the germline V gene. This CDR3 has 16 amino acids. DNA for the CDR3: TGTGCCACCAGTGATAGGACTAGCGGGAGTTTCAATGAGCAGTTCTTC. It specifies CATSDRTSGSFNEQFF.

The chain uses TRBV9 and TRBJ2-3; no clear D. V lost 0 bases and J 1 base, leaving 3 bases between the germline ends. The CDR3 is 13 residues long. CDR1 and CDR2 (germline): SGDLS, YYNGEE. The CDR3 nucleotides are TGTGCCAGCAGCGTAGTTGGCACAGATACGCAGTATTTT. Its protein is CASSVVGTDTQYF.

This clonotype was counted only a few times. The chain is built from TRBV6-5 and TRBJ2-3; 8 bases are a match to TRBD2. Germline CDR1 MNHEY, CDR2 SVGAGI. The junction had 8 bases not matched to a gene; V was cut back by 6 bases and J by 0 bases. This CDR3 spans 16 amino acids. CDR3 in DNA: TGTGCCAGCAGCCCAGGACTAGCAGAAAGCACAGATACGCAGTATTTT. This gives the protein CASSPGLAESTDTQYF.

DNA for the CDR3: TGTGCCAGCAGTCTGACCCGGACAGGGAAGATCTACAATGAGCAGTTCTTC. It encodes CASSLTRTGKIYNEQFF. The V call is TRBV12-3 or TRBV12-4, the J call TRBJ2-1; TRBD1 matches at 8 bases. This CDR3 region has 17 residues. Germline trimming cut 5 bases from V and 3 bases from J; bases unmatched to any gene: 12.

This chain links TRBV12-5 with TRBJ2-3, with D unresolved. CDR1 and CDR2 from the germline V gene are LGHNT and FRNRAP. The V and J ends lost 5 bases and 6 bases respectively, with 9 bases between them. The CDR3 runs 12 residues. The CDR3: CASGPTRDTQYF. As DNA, the CDR3 is TGTGCTAGTGGTCCCACGCGGGATACGCAGTATTTT.

This chain connects TRBV5-1 to TRBJ2-1; D uncertain. The germline gives CDR1 SGHRS, CDR2 YFSETQ. This CDR3 has 17 amino acids. The V and J ends lost 4 bases and 0 bases respectively, with 17 bases between them. Here the CDR3 reads CASSRFRSDFSYNEQFF. CDR3 in DNA: TGCGCCAGCAGCCGGTTTCGGAGCGACTTCTCCTACAATGAGCAGTTCTTC. The full variable domain, completed using reference TRBV5-1 and TRBJ2-1, is KAGVTQTPRYLIKTRGQQVTLSCSPISGHRSVSWYQQTPGQGLQFLFEYFSETQRNKGNFPGRFSGRQFSNSRSEMNVSTLELGDSALYLCASSRFRSDFSYNEQFFGPGTRLTVL.

On this clonotype: Germline and junction disagree at one end, which may indicate a read error. This chain connects TRBV2 to TRBJ2-1; D might be TRBD2 (6 bases). CDR1 and CDR2 from the germline V gene are SNHLY and FYNNEI. The CDR3 consists of 18 residues. The CDR3 loop reads CASSRLGTGTSSHNEQFF. Here the CDR3 DNA reads TGTGCCAGCAGTCGACTAGGGACCGGGACCTCCTCCCACAATGAGCAGTTCTTC.

The gene calls are TRBV30 and TRBJ1-2, with 7 positions matching TRBD1. Germline V gene sequence: CDR1 GTSNPN, CDR2 SVGIG (reference sequence). The V segment lost 3 bases and the J segment 5 bases; nucleotides outside the gene matches: 6. The CDR3 has 13 residues. The CDR3 nucleotides are TGTGCCTGGAGCCTGGGACAGCTTTATGGCTACACCTTC. Translated, it gives CAWSLGQLYGYTF.

V usage is TRBV6-6 and J usage is TRBJ1-6; D not certain. The V end lost 6 bases, the J end lost 5 bases, and 11 bases lay between the germline ends. Germline assignment: CDR1 MNHNY and CDR2 SVGAGI (reference sequence). This CDR3 has 14 amino acids. CDR3: CASRTSGDNSPLHF. CDR3 DNA sequence: TGTGCCAGCAGAACAAGTGGGGATAATTCACCCCTCCACTTT.